This T cell receptor (beta chain) comes out of a study of molecular identifiers for immune sequencing clone quantification. From approximately 20,000 to 1,000,000 sorted cells, naive CD8 libraries were generated with 10%, 30% or 50% RNA. Naive CD8 T cells were FACS-sorted by CD8+CD4-CCR7+CD45RA+ markers. This clonotype was counted at least ten times. Listed TCR primers and previously described methods were used for bulk TCR libraries. Each CDR3 protein gets one entry after TCRdb re-called the PCR reads with MiXCR. The sample gives some 320,000 distinct CDR3 sequences, about a fifth of which show up once; 0.7% to 0.9% is in the top ten. The germline gives CDR1 SGHAT, CDR2 FQNNGV. This CDR3 region has 13 residues.

The sequenced material came from naive CD8+ T cells from blood, with Jurkat cell RNA spiked in. The subset is: FACS-sorted CD8+CD4-CCR7+CD45RA+ naive T cells. The sequence was collected from a human donor in good health. Some libraries in this study had Jurkat cell RNA spiked in. J is TRBJ2-3 and V is TRBV11-2, with TRBD2 matching over 7 bases. The CDR3 DNA follows: TGTGCTTCCACGGGACTACGCACAGATACGCAGTATTTT. This encodes CASTGLRTDTQYF.